The rows below give T cell receptor beta chains drawn from one sample of a study of cytomegalovirus exposure and HLA in healthy donors. The table came from immunoSEQ multiplex PCR; TCRdb's copy has only in-frame clones and leaves some out. The sample carries over 120,000 clones, around two thirds recorded once. The sample comprised PBMCs. The receptors here all came from a woman aged 60 to 75 in good health and CMV-seropositive. Each CDR3 is given with its conserved first and last residue. Fields, in order: J gene, D gene, clone size, V gene, CDR3 protein, CDR3 DNA. D genes are given only for firm matches. Part of the rows lack a size; the others show once, few, many or a class for expanded clones.

TRBJ2-3,TRBD2,-,TRBV5-4,CASSLGSSGRTDTQYF,TGTGCCAGCAGCTTGGGGTCTAGCGGGAGAACAGATACGCAGTATTTT
TRBJ1-1,-,-,TRBV18,CASSLTVPDRNTEAFF,TGTGCCAGCTCACTAACGGTGCCCGACAGGAACACTGAAGCTTTCTTT
TRBJ2-1,TRBD2,-,TRBV5-1,CASSPPTSGYYNEQFF,TGCGCCAGCAGCCCGCCGACTAGCGGATACTACAATGAGCAGTTCTTC
TRBJ1-2,-,few,TRBV25-1,CATDFTGIGYTF,TGTGCCACCGACTTTACGGGGATTGGCTACACCTTC
TRBJ2-7,TRBD2,-,TRBV7-8,CASSLGGGSYEQYF,TGTGCCAGCAGCTTAGGGGGGGGATCCTACGAGCAGTACTTC
TRBJ1-1,-,-,TRBV18,CASSPRRGENTEAFF,TGTGCCAGCTCACCACGTCGGGGGGAGAACACTGAAGCTTTCTTT
TRBJ2-6,-,-,TRBV10-3,CAISESQNRANVLTF,TGTGCCATCAGTGAGTCGCAGAATAGGGCCAACGTCCTGACTTTC
TRBJ1-2,-,few,TRBV27,CASSFGSRGDGYTF,TGTGCCAGCAGTTTCGGCTCGCGAGGAGATGGCTACACCTTC
TRBJ2-3,TRBD2,-,TRBV6-5,CASSRLAGDVDTQYF,TGTGCCAGCAGTAGACTAGCGGGAGATGTAGATACGCAGTATTTT
TRBJ1-5,-,-,TRBV6-6,CASSYTGGSNQPQHF,TGTGCCAGCAGTTACACGGGGGGGAGCAATCAGCCCCAGCATTTT
TRBJ2-7,TRBD2,-,TRBV7-8,CASSLGAREVTYEQYF,TGTGCCAGCAGCTTAGGGGCTCGGGAGGTTACCTACGAGCAGTACTTC
TRBJ1-4,-,-,TRBV18,CASSPLPGQFNSEKLFF,TGTGCCAGCTCACCCCTACCTGGACAGTTTAATAGCGAAAAACTGTTTTTT
TRBJ1-1,TRBD1,-,TRBV7-8,CASSLGDRANTEAFF,TGTGCCAGCAGCTTAGGGGACAGGGCGAACACTGAAGCTTTCTTT
TRBJ2-2,TRBD2,-,TRBV4-1,CASSPRTRMNTGELFF,TGCGCCAGCAGCCCCCGGACTAGAATGAACACCGGGGAGCTGTTTTTT
TRBJ2-5,TRBD2,-,TRBV19,CASSYSGRADKETQYF,TGTGCCAGTAGTTATAGCGGGAGGGCCGATAAGGAGACCCAGTACTTC
TRBJ1-5,-,-,TRBV9,CASSSSLSNQPQHF,TGTGCCAGCAGCTCCAGTTTGAGCAATCAGCCCCAGCATTTT
TRBJ2-5,-,once,TRBV5-4,CASSLKLSETQYF,TGTGCCAGCAGCTTGAAACTGTCAGAGACCCAGTACTTC
TRBJ2-7,-,-,TRBV5-4,CASSSALSGNEQYF,TGTGCCAGCAGCTCCGCCCTATCGGGGAACGAGCAGTACTTC
TRBJ2-5,TRBD1,-,TRBV5-8,CASSLGDRGKETQYF,TGTGCCAGCAGCTTGGGGGACAGGGGGAAAGAGACCCAGTACTTC
TRBJ2-1,TRBD2,-,TRBV6-5,CASIPTSGSHNEQFF,TGTGCCAGCATCCCGACTAGCGGGAGTCACAATGAGCAGTTCTTC
TRBJ2-2,TRBD2,few,TRBV5-1,CASSLGLAVNTGELFF,TGCGCCAGCAGCTTGGGGCTAGCGGTGAACACCGGGGAGCTGTTTTTT
TRBJ1-6,-,-,TRBV5-6,CASSSGSYNSPLHF,TGTGCCAGCAGCTCCGGCTCCTATAATTCACCCCTCCACTTT
TRBJ1-1,-,few,TRBV5-1,CASSLATKNTEAFF,TGCGCCAGCAGCTTGGCCACAAAGAACACTGAAGCTTTCTTT
TRBJ1-2,-,few,TRBV5-1,CASSLDSNYGYTF,TGCGCCAGCAGCTTAGACAGTAACTATGGCTACACCTTC
TRBJ1-2,-,few,TRBV28,CASSYTPNYGYTF,TGTGCCAGCAGTTACACACCTAACTATGGCTACACCTTC
TRBJ2-7,-,-,TRBV15,CAIGERDEQYF,TGTGCCATAGGGGAACGCGACGAGCAGTACTTC